The 5 T cell receptor beta chains listed next were all sequenced from one sample in a study of T cell responses to AZD1222 COVID-19 vaccine. TCRdb's copy holds only in-frame clones and misses some; the assay was immunoSEQ multiplex PCR. The sample lists over 95,000 clones, roughly nine tenths seen once, with 4% to 5.5% in the top ten. Material: peripheral blood, obtained on day 0 of AZD1222 vaccination. The receptors derive from an adult in good health.

The rearrangement uses TRBV7-8 and TRBJ1-2; TRBD1 aligns across 7 bases. Losses at the gene ends were 1 base for V and 8 bases for J; bases not matched to a gene: 7. Germline V lookup: CDR1 SGHVS, CDR2 FQNEAQ. The CDR3 totals 14 residues. The CDR3 DNA follows: TGTGCCAGCAGCTTAGAGGAGGGGGCCTGGGGCTACACCTTC. This sequence encodes CASSLEEGAWGYTF.

V usage is TRBV24-1 and J usage is TRBJ1-2; D perhaps matches TRBD1 (5 bases). The CDR3 is 14 residues long. Looked up from germline, CDR1 is KGHDR and CDR2 is SFDVKD. Trimming removed 6 bases from V and 4 bases from J, with 14 bases in between. CDR3 nucleotides: TGTGCCACCAGTCCCGCAGTTGGGGGCTATGGCTACACCTTC. Protein: CATSPAVGGYGYTF.

V is TRBV5-1 and J is TRBJ2-2; 8 nucleotides align to TRBD1. The CDR3 has 16 residues. With V trimmed by 2 bases and J by 6 bases, 9 bases remained unmatched. From germline, CDR1 is SGHRS and CDR2 YFSETQ. DNA of the CDR3: TGCGCCAGCAGCTTAGGACAGGGTATGGAACCCGGGGAGCTGTTTTTT. This codes for CASSLGQGMEPGELFF.

The rearrangement joins TRBV3-1 (or the pseudogene TRBV3-2) to TRBJ2-2; tentatively, D is TRBD2 (5 bases). There are 17 residues in the CDR3. With 4 bases removed from V and 5 bases from J, the gap between germline ends came to 20 bases. The germline CDR1 and CDR2 sequences are LGHDT and YNNKEL (reference sequence). The CDR3 sequence is CASSPYRLSVATGELFF. The DNA of the CDR3 is TGTGCCAGCAGCCCTTATAGACTAAGCGTTGCAACCGGGGAGCTGTTTTTT.

The chain links TRBV27 to TRBJ2-5; D ambiguous. CDR1 MNHEY and CDR2 SMNVEV come from the germline V gene (reference sequence). This CDR3 comprises 12 residues. Trimming shortened V by 8 bases and J by 1 base, and 8 bases separated the two germline ends. The CDR3 region has the DNA TGTGCCAGCGGACGGGTCCAAGAGACCCAGTACTTC. Translation gives CASGRVQETQYF.